This T cell receptor (beta chain) was obtained from a study of blood T cell repertoires in COVID-19. Study-wide background: From T cells, B-cell-depleted T cells, or PBMCs came the material, which was cDNA or gDNA.

Those who participated ranged in age from roughly 18 to 100 years and resided in about two dozen US areas. Donors of Cohort 3 who recovered were those that had two negative PCRs, clearance, or symptom resolution. Germline V lookup: CDR1 SGHDT, CDR2 YYEEEE. CDR3 length: 15 amino acids. The trim removed 3 bases at V and 2 bases at J, leaving 5 bases unmatched. In the original workflow: Estimation of nucleated cell counts was performed using reference gene primer amplification. Sequencing used immunoSEQ multiplex PCR; TCRdb keeps in-frame clones, though not all of them. For V, J and clone size, that table is used; D and trimming come from the DNA. This sample has approximately 260,000 clones, with roughly four fifths found just once.

The receptor comes from a man between 45 and 60 years old who had recovered from COVID-19. The V and J genes are TRBV5-6 and TRBJ2-1; 7 bases map to TRBD1. Sequencing was done on a sample of PBMCs or T cells enriched from blood (not recorded which). As DNA, the CDR3 is TGTGCCAGCAGCTCAACCGGGACAGCCTACAATGAGCAGTTCTTC. This codes for CASSSTGTAYNEQFF.